This entry concerns a single T cell receptor (beta chain). Its antigen remains unidentified. This entry belongs to a study of T cell responses to AZD1222 COVID-19 vaccine. Notes on the study in general: Every sample of the repertoires postdated the peak T cell response. Most donors were white British and more were female, and clonal diversity was possibly underestimated. Variant regions that are unmutated are reportedly the target of nearly half of spike-specific TCRs.

Assay used: immunoSEQ multiplex PCR; TCRdb lists only in-frame clones, some missing. The data hold about 140,000 clones, with approximately 92% observed a single time. The CDR3 runs to 16 residues. CDR1 and CDR2 from the germline V gene are LNHNV and YYDKDF (reference sequence). The V and J ends lost 3 bases and 4 bases respectively, with 18 bases between them. Second-dose intervals of approximately 4 or approximately 12 weeks were pooled. This receptor was identified in an adult who received the AZD1222 COVID-19 vaccine. The chain links TRBV15 to TRBJ1-2; a weak D match, TRBD1 (6 bases). The source was peripheral blood, collected 28 days after the second AZD1222 dose. CDR3 loop: CATSRTDGQPVYGYTF. In DNA, the CDR3 is TGTGCCACCAGCAGGACTGACGGACAGCCAGTCTATGGCTACACCTTC.